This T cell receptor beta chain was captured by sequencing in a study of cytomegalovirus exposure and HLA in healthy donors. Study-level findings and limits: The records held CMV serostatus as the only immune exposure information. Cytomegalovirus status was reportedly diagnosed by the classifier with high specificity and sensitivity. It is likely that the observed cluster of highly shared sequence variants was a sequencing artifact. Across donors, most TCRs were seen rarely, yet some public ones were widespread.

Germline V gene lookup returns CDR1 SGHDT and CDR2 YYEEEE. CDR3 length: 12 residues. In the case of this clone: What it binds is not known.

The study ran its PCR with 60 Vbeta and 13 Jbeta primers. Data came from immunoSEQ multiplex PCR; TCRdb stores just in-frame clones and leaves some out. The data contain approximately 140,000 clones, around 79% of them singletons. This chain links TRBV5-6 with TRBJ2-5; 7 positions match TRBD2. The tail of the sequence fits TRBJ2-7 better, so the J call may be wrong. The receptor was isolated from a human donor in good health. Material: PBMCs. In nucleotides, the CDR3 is TGTGCCAGCAGCTGGGGAGGGCCCGAGCAGTACTTC. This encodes CASSWGGPEQYF.